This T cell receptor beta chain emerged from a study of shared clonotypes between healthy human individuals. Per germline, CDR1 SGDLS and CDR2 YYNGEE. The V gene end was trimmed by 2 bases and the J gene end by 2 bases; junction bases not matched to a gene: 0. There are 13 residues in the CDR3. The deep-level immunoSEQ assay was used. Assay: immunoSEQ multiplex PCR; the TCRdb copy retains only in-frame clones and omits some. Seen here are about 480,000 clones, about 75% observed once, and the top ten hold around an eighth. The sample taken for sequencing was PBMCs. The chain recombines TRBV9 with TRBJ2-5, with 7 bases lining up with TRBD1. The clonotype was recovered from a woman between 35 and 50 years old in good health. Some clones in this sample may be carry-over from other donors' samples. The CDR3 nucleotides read TGTGCCAGCAGCGTGGGACAGCAAGAGACCCAGTACTTC. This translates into CASSVGQQETQYF. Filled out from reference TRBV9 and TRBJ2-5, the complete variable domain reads DSGVTQTPKHLITATGQRVTLRCSPRSGDLSVYWYQQSLDQGLQFLIQYYNGEERAKGNILERFSAQQFPDLHSELNLSSLELGDSALYFCASSVGQQETQYFGPGTRLLVL.